This entry lists 22 T cell receptor beta chains sequenced from one sample in a study of CD8+CD57+ T cells in acquired aplastic anemia. Previously, flow cytometry had revealed CD8+CD57+ cell expansion in the patients chosen for sequencing. Profiles of TCR beta VDJ and CDR3 were generated from a genomic DNA template. MiXCR, run by TCRdb on the reads, gives a single entry per CDR3 protein. Of roughly 200,000 distinct CDR3 sequences listed, roughly 60% are singletons. The sequenced sample was sorted CD4+, CD8+, or CD8+CD57+ T cells (not recorded which) from PBMCs. These receptors were taken from a human donor with aplastic anemia.

On this clonotype itself: Mismatch with germline at one junction end may stem from a read error. The chain couples TRBV2 to TRBJ2-7, with TRBD2 as a possible D gene (6 bases). Germline V CDR1 and CDR2: SNHLY, FYNNEI. The CDR3 loop spans 15 amino acids. This CDR3 reads CAGSLVPSGVYEQYF. CDR3 sequence (DNA): TGTGCCGGCAGTTTGGTCCCCTCGGGGGTCTACGAGCAGTACTTC.

This chain links TRBV7-3 with TRBJ2-3; the D is unclear. V shed 5 bases and J shed 6 bases, with 9 bases lying between them. Germline V gives CDR1 SGHTA, CDR2 FQGTGA. The CDR3 contains 12 residues. The CDR3 sequence: CASSVGWDTQYF. DNA of the CDR3: TGTGCCAGCAGCGTAGGGTGGGATACGCAGTATTTT.

The J gene is TRBJ1-2, the V gene TRBV19; D call uncertain. The CDR3 is made up of 14 amino acids. Trimming pared 1 base from V and 4 bases from J, leaving 10 bases between. The germline V gene encodes CDR1 LNHDA and CDR2 SQIVND (reference sequence). The CDR3 nucleotides read TGTGCCAGTAGTATAGGGTCGGGCGTCTATGGCTACACCTTC. Residues: CASSIGSGVYGYTF.

The rearrangement joins TRBV7-3 to TRBJ1-1; D may be TRBD1 (5 bases). The CDR3 has 14 amino acids. The germline V gene encodes CDR1 SGHTA and CDR2 FQGTGA. Trimming took off 0 bases at V and 2 bases at J, with 7 bases between the two ends. The CDR3 DNA sequence: TGTGCCAGCAGCTTAACGGGGGACAACACTGAAGCTTTCTTT. It encodes CASSLTGDNTEAFF.

This chain joins TRBV10-3 and TRBJ1-3, with D possibly matching TRBD1 (5 bases). Germline V lookup: CDR1 ENHRY, CDR2 SYGVKD. Trimming shortened V by 2 bases and J by 3 bases, and 8 bases separated the two germline ends. The CDR3 totals 14 residues. The CDR3 loop reads CAISEGAGGNTIYF. CDR3 bases: TGTGCCATCAGTGAGGGGGCCGGTGGAAACACCATATATTTT.

The rearrangement links TRBV10-3 to TRBJ1-6, with 10 nucleotides matching TRBD1. Germline trimming cut 6 bases from V and 8 bases from J; bases unmatched to any gene: 4. CDR1 and CDR2 (germline): ENHRY, SYGVKD. The CDR3 runs 14 residues. CDR3 loop: CAIRAGQGDSPLHF. In DNA form, the CDR3 reads TGTGCCATCAGGGCCGGACAGGGGGATTCACCCCTCCACTTT.

The gene calls are TRBV10-3 and TRBJ2-7; 13 nucleotides agree with TRBD2. CDR1 and CDR2 from the germline V gene are ENHRY and SYGVKD. Trimming at V came to 10 bases and at J to 2 bases, leaving 11 bases not matched to a gene. The CDR3 is 16 amino acids. Here the CDR3 DNA reads TGTGCCACTCATGGGACTAGCGGGGATAAAACCTACGAGCAGTACTTC. It encodes CATHGTSGDKTYEQYF.

V usage is TRBV7-9 and J usage is TRBJ1-2, with D possibly being TRBD1 (6 bases). CDR3 size: 13 residues. Germline lookup yields CDR1 SEHNR and CDR2 FQNEAQ (reference sequence). V shed 5 bases and J shed 4 bases, with 11 bases lying between them. CDR3 in DNA: TGTGCCAGCAGCCTAGGGGGAATCTATGGCTACACCTTC. This gives the protein CASSLGGIYGYTF.

The V gene is TRBV24-1, the J gene TRBJ1-1; D might be TRBD1 (6 bases). With 7 bases removed from V and 6 bases from J, the gap between germline ends came to 11 bases. CDR1 is KGHDR and CDR2 is SFDVKD in the germline V gene. CDR3 length: 12 amino acids. CDR3 sequence reads: CATSQQGSEAFF. CDR3 DNA: TGTGCCACCAGCCAACAGGGCTCTGAAGCTTTCTTT.

This clonotype was found many times. This chain links TRBV6-5 with TRBJ1-2, with D hard to call. V lost 0 bases to trimming and J lost 6 bases, with 11 bases between them. In germline, CDR1 is MNHEY, CDR2 SVGAGI. This CDR3 spans 14 amino acids. The chain's CDR3 is CASSYSGPGDGYTF. The CDR3 coding sequence is TGTGCCAGCAGTTACTCAGGGCCTGGGGATGGCTACACCTTC.

Concerning this clonotype itself: One junction end disagrees with the germline gene, perhaps due to a read error. V and J are TRBV20-1 and TRBJ2-7, with D perhaps matching TRBD2 (5 bases). This CDR3 has 13 residues. The germline gives CDR1 DFQATT, CDR2 SNEGSKA (reference sequence). CDR3 nucleotide sequence: TGCAGTGCCAGAGGGTATAGGCATTGCGAGCAGTACTTC. It encodes CSARGYRHCEQYF.

The chain combines TRBV19 with TRBJ2-7; the D gene is possibly TRBD2 (7 bases). CDR3 length: 14 residues. Germline V gene lookup returns CDR1 LNHDA and CDR2 SQIVND (reference sequence). The V end lost 1 base, the J end lost 2 bases, and 9 bases lay between the germline ends. The CDR3 here is CASSIAGGPYEQYF. DNA of the CDR3: TGTGCCAGTAGTATAGCGGGGGGCCCCTACGAGCAGTACTTC.

The chain uses TRBV4-2 and TRBJ2-7, with D unclear. Trimming stripped 3 bases from V and 6 bases from J, with 9 bases between. From germline, CDR1 is LGHNA and CDR2 YNFKEQ. The CDR3 has 12 amino acids. CDR3 residues: CASSQSPREQYF. CDR3 DNA: TGTGCCAGCAGCCAGTCGCCCCGCGAGCAGTACTTC.

For this clonotype: Its ends do not fully match the called genes, so a read error is possible. The chain employs TRBV2 and TRBJ2-3; 11 positions match TRBD2. The CDR3 is 14 residues long. Germline-derived CDR1 and CDR2 are SNHLY and FYNNEI. The CDR3 nucleotides are TGTGCCAGCAGTGAGGGACTAGCGGAAGATACGCAGTATTTC. Translation gives CASSEGLAEDTQYF. The full variable domain, in which reference TRBV2 and TRBJ2-3 provide the parts outside the CDR3, is EPEVTQTPSHQVTQMGQEVILRCVPISNHLYFYWYRQILGQKVEFLVSFYNNEISEKSEIFDDQFSVERPDGSNFTLKIRSTKLEDSAMYFCASSEGLAEDTQYFGPGTRLTVL.

The chain carries TRBV20-1 and TRBJ2-5; D possibly corresponds to TRBD2 (5 bases). The CDR3 is 14 amino acids. The germline V gene has CDR1 DFQATT and CDR2 SNEGSKA (reference sequence). The V and J ends lost 6 bases and 5 bases respectively, with 19 bases between them. CDR3 nucleotides: TGCAGTGCCCTCCCTACCACGGGAAGGGAGACCCAGTACTTC. Its protein product is CSALPTTGRETQYF.

V is TRBV5-6 and J is TRBJ2-7; TRBD1 matches at 8 bases. Per germline, CDR1 SGHDT and CDR2 YYEEEE. V trimming: 2 bases; J trimming: 5 bases; junction bases outside the gene matches: 3. This CDR3 spans 13 amino acids. The CDR3 nucleotides are TGTGCCAGCAGCTTACCGGGACAGGACGAGCAGTACTTC. Translated, it gives CASSLPGQDEQYF.

Many counts were recorded for this clonotype. V and J are TRBV12-3 or TRBV12-4 and TRBJ2-7; unclear D gene. CDR3 length: 14 residues. Trimming took off 1 base at V and 0 bases at J, with 7 bases between the two ends. As DNA, the CDR3 is TGTGCCAGCAGTTTAGGACGGATCTCCTACGAGCAGTACTTC. This translates into CASSLGRISYEQYF.

Concerning this clonotype itself: A much larger clone lies a single base off, so this may be a read error. CDR3 DNA sequence: TGTGCCAACAGGACCTTTCTACGGGGCGAAAGGGGAAACACCATATATTTT. Translating it yields CANRTFLRGERGNTIYF. The rearrangement joins TRBV2 to TRBJ1-3; tentatively, D is TRBD1 (5 bases). The CDR3 loop spans 17 amino acids. The germline CDR1 and CDR2 sequences are SNHLY and FYNNEI. Trimming left V 10 bases short and J 4 bases short, with 26 bases between.

The V and J genes are TRBV2 and TRBJ1-2; D perhaps matches TRBD1 (6 bases). This CDR3 has 14 residues. Trimming took off 5 bases at V and 4 bases at J, with 14 bases between the two ends. Germline CDR1 is SNHLY and CDR2 is FYNNEI. The CDR3 sequence: CASSLQGRSYGYTF. CDR3 sequence (DNA): TGTGCCAGCAGTCTACAGGGTAGAAGCTATGGCTACACCTTC.

The chain links TRBV7-9 to TRBJ1-1; D not resolved. This CDR3 spans 12 amino acids. From germline, CDR1 is SEHNR and CDR2 FQNEAQ (reference sequence). V was trimmed by 4 bases and J by 5 bases, leaving 8 bases between them. CDR3 in amino acids: CASSSRMTEAFF. The CDR3 nucleotides are TGTGCCAGCAGCTCAAGAATGACTGAAGCTTTCTTT.

The chain combines TRBV7-9 with TRBJ1-6; perhaps TRBD1 as D (5 bases). V was trimmed by 5 bases and J by 0 bases, leaving 11 bases between them. The V gene's germline CDR1 is SEHNR and CDR2 FQNEAQ (reference sequence). The CDR3 is made up of 16 amino acids. The CDR3 DNA reads TGTGCCAGCAGCCCGGGACTGAGCTCCTATAATTCACCCCTCCACTTT. This sequence encodes CASSPGLSSYNSPLHF.

This clonotype occurred many times. This chain links TRBV5-4 with TRBJ2-7; 7 bases agree with TRBD1. Germline V gives CDR1 SGHNT, CDR2 YYREEE (reference sequence). J was trimmed by 5 bases and V by 4 bases; bases with no gene match: 3. There are 12 residues in the CDR3. The CDR3 nucleotides are TGTGCCAGCAGCGATGACAGGGACGAGCAGTACTTC. As protein: CASSDDRDEQYF.